The 26 T cell receptor beta chains reported below all come from one sample, sequenced in a study of T cell responses to AZD1222 COVID-19 vaccine. TCRdb keeps only in-frame clones here, not all; method: immunoSEQ multiplex PCR. The sample shows 130,000 or so clones, more than 85% of them seen only once. The sequenced sample was peripheral blood, obtained 28 days after the second AZD1222 dose. The receptors derive from an adult who received the AZD1222 COVID-19 vaccine.

This sequence joins TRBV28 and TRBJ1-5; no definite D call. Trimming cost V 0 bases and J 4 bases, with 7 bases left between them. Germline CDR1 is MDHEN and CDR2 is SYDVKM. CDR3 length equals 14 residues. The CDR3 sequence: CASSLWADNQPQHF. The CDR3 nucleotides read TGTGCCAGCAGTTTATGGGCCGATAATCAGCCCCAGCATTTT.

This chain connects TRBV24-1 to TRBJ2-3; TRBD1 matches at 7 bases. The CDR3 spans 13 residues. With 4 bases clipped from V and 8 bases from J, the junction kept 5 bases outside the gene matches. CDR1 and CDR2 from the germline V gene are KGHDR and SFDVKD. CDR3 amino acids: CATSDRQGPTQYF. DNA for the CDR3: TGTGCCACCAGTGACCGACAGGGACCTACGCAGTATTTT.

The chain combines TRBV12-5 with TRBJ2-5; either TRBD1 or TRBD2 may fit D (6 bases each). Trimming took 5 bases from V and 5 from J, leaving 18 bases between them. Germline V gene sequence: CDR1 LGHNT, CDR2 FRNRAP. The CDR3 is made up of 15 amino acids. CDR3 nucleotide sequence: TGTGCTAGTGGTCCTGGCCACGGGGGCATGGAGACCCAGTACTTC. Amino acids: CASGPGHGGMETQYF.

This chain uses TRBV4-3 with TRBJ2-7; no firm D call. V lost 0 bases to trimming and J lost 0 bases, with 12 bases between them. The CDR3 has 16 residues. From germline, CDR1 is LGHNA and CDR2 YSLEER. The CDR3 protein is CASSQEFGRPSYEQYF. CDR3 in DNA: TGCGCCAGCAGCCAAGAATTCGGTAGACCCTCCTACGAGCAGTACTTC.

The chain carries TRBV4-1 and TRBJ1-6; 7 bases agree with TRBD1. This CDR3 has 15 amino acids. V gave up 4 bases and J gave up 5 bases; unmatched junction bases: 5. Germline V lookup: CDR1 MGHRA, CDR2 YSYEKL. Here the CDR3 DNA reads TGCGCCAGCAGCCGAGATGGGACAGATAATTCACCCCTCCACTTT. Its translation: CASSRDGTDNSPLHF.

This sequence joins TRBV5-4 and TRBJ2-1, with 10 positions matching TRBD2. CDR1 and CDR2 (germline): SGHNT, YYREEE (reference sequence). CDR3 length: 15 amino acids. V was clipped by 2 bases and J by 7 bases; unmatched bases: 6. CDR3 loop: CASSLPSGSRNEQFF. The CDR3 region has the DNA TGTGCCAGCAGCTTACCTAGCGGGAGCCGGAATGAGCAGTTCTTC.

The CDR3 here is CASSLAPAGNYNEQFF. CDR3 coding DNA: TGCGCCAGCAGCTTGGCCCCCGCGGGTAACTACAATGAGCAGTTCTTC. The chain is built from TRBV5-1 and TRBJ2-1; a possible D gene is TRBD2 (5 bases). This CDR3 has 16 residues. V was trimmed by 0 bases and J by 3 bases, leaving 13 bases between them. CDR1 and CDR2 from the germline V gene are SGHRS and YFSETQ.

The rearrangement links TRBV9 to TRBJ2-3, with TRBD1 as a possible D gene (6 bases). The V end lost 4 bases, the J end lost 8 bases, and 20 bases lay between the germline ends. Germline values: CDR1 SGDLS, CDR2 YYNGEE. This CDR3 is 15 amino acids long. CDR3: CASSTQGSWGSTQYF. CDR3 nucleotide sequence: TGTGCCAGCAGCACGCAGGGGTCCTGGGGGAGTACGCAGTATTTT.

The chain has TRBV4-3 and TRBJ1-2; no reliable D call. The V end lost 1 base, the J end lost 8 bases, and 14 bases lay between the germline ends. CDR3 size: 14 residues. CDR1 is LGHNA and CDR2 is YSLEER in the germline V gene. The CDR3 DNA is TGCGCCAGCAGCCAAGTTTTAGCTGGACGGGGCTACACCTTC. This translates into CASSQVLAGRGYTF.

The table lists this clone with a count of one. J is TRBJ1-1 and V is TRBV5-6; D unclear. Per germline, CDR1 SGHDT and CDR2 YYEEEE. The CDR3 contains 14 residues. The germline V and J ends were trimmed by 1 base and 7 bases, with 14 bases remaining between them. CDR3 bases: TGTGCCAGCAGCTTGTATCTACGCGGTGGTGAAGCTTTCTTT. Amino acids: CASSLYLRGGEAFF. Drawing the rest from reference TRBV5-6 and TRBJ1-1, the complete variable domain is DAGVTQSPTHLIKTRGQQVTLRCSPKSGHDTVSWYQQALGQGPQFIFQYYEEEERQRGNFPDRFSGHQFPNYSSELNVNALLLGDSALYLCASSLYLRGGEAFFGQGTRLTVV.

The V and J genes are TRBV7-6 and TRBJ2-2; no clear D. The CDR3 consists of 14 residues. V was pared by 5 bases and J by 5 bases, with 12 bases between. Germline V gives CDR1 SGHVS, CDR2 FNYEAQ. CDR3 sequence (DNA): TGTGCCAGCAGCCCAGCCACTAAAACCGGGGAGCTGTTTTTT. The encoded protein is CASSPATKTGELFF.

This chain connects TRBV6-2 or TRBV6-3 to TRBJ2-7; possibly TRBD1 for D (5 bases). V was cut by 2 bases and J by 4 bases, with 15 bases left in between. The CDR3 has 15 residues. Germline CDR1 reads MNHEY; CDR2 reads SVGEGT. CDR3: CASSYHFREPYEQYF. The DNA of the CDR3 is TGTGCCAGCAGTTACCATTTCAGGGAACCGTACGAGCAGTACTTC.

The chain combines TRBV5-1 with TRBJ2-3; D is undetermined. Between the trimmed V and J ends, which lost 0 bases and 6 bases, there was a span of 5 bases. Looked up from germline, CDR1 is SGHRS and CDR2 is YFSETQ. The CDR3 extends over 12 amino acids. This CDR3 is CASSLVGDTQYF. Here the CDR3 DNA reads TGCGCCAGCAGCTTGGTTGGGGATACGCAGTATTTT.

The chain uses TRBV24-1 and TRBJ1-1; 7 nucleotides line up with TRBD1. CDR3 length: 16 residues. Germline CDR1 KGHDR, CDR2 SFDVKD. Trimming took 5 bases from V and 3 from J; bases not matched to a gene: 11. CDR3 bases: TGTGCCACCAGTGTAGGAAAGGGGGCGCCGGACACTGAAGCTTTCTTT. As protein: CATSVGKGAPDTEAFF.

The chain is built from TRBV5-1 and TRBJ2-7; D is unclear. Germline CDR1 is SGHRS and CDR2 is YFSETQ. The CDR3 length is 14 residues. Trimming pared 0 bases from V and 1 base from J, leaving 8 bases between. This chain's CDR3 is CASSLAWRSYEQYF. As DNA, the CDR3 is TGCGCCAGCAGCTTGGCCTGGCGTTCCTACGAGCAGTACTTC. Drawing the rest from reference TRBV5-1 and TRBJ2-7, the complete variable domain is KAGVTQTPRYLIKTRGQQVTLSCSPISGHRSVSWYQQTPGQGLQFLFEYFSETQRNKGNFPGRFSGRQFSNSRSEMNVSTLELGDSALYLCASSLAWRSYEQYFGPGTRLTVT.

This rearrangement joins TRBV10-2 to TRBJ1-5; D uncertain. This CDR3 contains 13 residues. V dropped 2 bases and J dropped 7 bases, with 9 bases sitting between them. Germline V lookup: CDR1 WSHSY, CDR2 SAAADI. The CDR3: CASSEGFWQPQHF. CDR3 DNA sequence: TGCGCCAGCAGTGAGGGGTTTTGGCAGCCCCAGCATTTT.

The V call is TRBV7-9, the J call TRBJ1-1; tentative D call: TRBD1 (5 bases). Germline CDR1 SEHNR, CDR2 FQNEAQ (reference sequence). V was trimmed by 4 bases and J by 8 bases, leaving 14 bases between them. The CDR3 is 13 amino acids. CDR3 in amino acids: CASSSGQGGEAFF. The CDR3 DNA sequence: TGTGCCAGCAGCTCCGGCCAGGGAGGCGAAGCTTTCTTT.

V gene TRBV7-9 combines with J gene TRBJ2-7; unclear D gene. CDR1 and CDR2 (germline): SEHNR, FQNEAQ (reference sequence). This CDR3 has 17 amino acids. V was shortened by 1 base and J by 0 bases, with 16 bases between the two germline ends. The CDR3 coding sequence is TGTGCCAGCAGCTTAGGAAGCCGCTCTCTGAGCTCCTACGAGCAGTACTTC. Its translation: CASSLGSRSLSSYEQYF.

The chain combines TRBV7-2 with TRBJ1-6; the match to TRBD1 covers 8 bases. With 5 bases clipped from V and 10 bases from J, the junction kept 10 bases outside the gene matches. The CDR3 has 15 amino acids. In germline, CDR1 is SGHTA, CDR2 FQGNSA. The CDR3 reads CASSTMDRERSPLHF. The CDR3 nucleotides are TGTGCCAGCAGCACCATGGACAGGGAGAGATCACCCCTCCACTTT.

A single count supports this clone. The V gene is TRBV29-1, the J gene TRBJ1-1, with 9 bases aligning to TRBD1. Germline CDR1 reads SQVTM; CDR2 reads ANQGSEA. Trimming took 7 bases from V and 5 from J; bases not matched to a gene: 5. The CDR3 consists of 12 residues. CDR3 in DNA: TGCAGCGCTTCGACAGGGGGGACTGAAGCTTTCTTT. Its protein is CSASTGGTEAFF.

The chain combines TRBV7-2 with TRBJ2-5; D call uncertain. Per the germline V gene, CDR1 is SGHTA and CDR2 is FQGNSA. There are 13 residues in the CDR3. The V end lost 1 base, the J end lost 4 bases, and 7 bases lay between the germline ends. The chain's CDR3 is CASSLGVAETQYF. The CDR3 coding sequence is TGTGCCAGCAGCTTAGGGGTTGCAGAGACCCAGTACTTC.

V gene TRBV5-6 combines with J gene TRBJ1-2, with unresolved D. Germline CDR1 is SGHDT and CDR2 is YYEEEE. The CDR3 loop spans 17 amino acids. The ends were cut back, 0 bases at V and 8 bases at J, with 23 bases in the middle. The CDR3, as DNA: TGTGCCAGCAGCTTGGAGCGGTCCAACATGGGCGGGAGGGGCTACACCTTC. Translating it yields CASSLERSNMGGRGYTF.

This rearrangement joins TRBV11-1 to TRBJ2-7; D remains ambiguous. The CDR3 is made up of 13 amino acids. Trimming left V 1 base short and J 5 bases short, with 9 bases between. CDR1 and CDR2 from the germline V gene are SGHAT and FQDESV (reference sequence). The CDR3 protein is CASSLGMFDEQYF. CDR3 DNA sequence: TGTGCCAGCAGCTTAGGTATGTTCGACGAGCAGTACTTC.

J is TRBJ2-1 and V is TRBV5-1; D remains unclear. The germline gives CDR1 SGHRS, CDR2 YFSETQ. The CDR3 consists of 15 residues. V shed 0 bases and J shed 0 bases, with 7 bases lying between them. The CDR3 region has the DNA TGCGCCAGCAGCTTGGGACAAAACTCCTACAATGAGCAGTTCTTC. Translation: CASSLGQNSYNEQFF.

This chain joins TRBV19 and TRBJ2-6; either TRBD1 or TRBD2 may fit D (5 bases each). Germline CDR1 LNHDA, CDR2 SQIVND (reference sequence). Trimming removed 3 bases at V and 2 bases at J, with 14 bases between. The CDR3 has 17 residues. The CDR3 sequence is CASSIIRGRAGANVLTF. The CDR3 DNA reads TGTGCCAGTAGTATTATTCGGGGCAGGGCTGGGGCCAACGTCCTGACTTTC.

The chain combines TRBV12-3 or TRBV12-4 with TRBJ2-1, with TRBD2 as a possible D gene (6 bases). CDR3 size: 13 residues. V lost 3 bases, J lost 4 bases, and 7 bases lay in between. This CDR3 is CASSLGLYNEQFF. The CDR3 nucleotides read TGTGCCAGCAGTTTGGGACTGTACAATGAGCAGTTCTTC.